Relative to its sample, the clone carrying this T cell receptor delta chain is medium-sized. Germline V gene sequence: CDR1 GEAIGNYY, CDR2 EKD. This CDR3 region has 19 residues. The V segment lost 2 bases and the J segment 0 bases; nucleotides outside the gene matches: 4. This specimen belongs to a study of gamma-delta chains in newborns, infants, children. In the study overall: Microbial exposure reportedly drives polyclonal innate γδ T cell expansion after birth.

TCRdb processed the reads again with the CATT caller. The sample yields about 15,000 delta-chain clones, around 7% seen once. This TCR was recovered from a child who was a newborn, infant or young child, either healthy, febrile or measles-vaccinated (not recorded which). Sequences were obtained from blood. V usage is TRDV2 and J usage is TRDJ3; 12 nucleotides line up with TRDD3. DNA of the CDR3: TGTGCCTGTGACATACTGGGGGATACCTTCTCCTGGGACACCCGACAGATGTTTTTC. It is translated as CACDILGDTFSWDTRQMFF.